This T cell receptor (beta chain) stems from a study of CD8 T cells in Susac syndrome. The sequenced target, TCR beta, came from blood CD8+ and CD4+ T cells. It was treatment-naive patients with stable or active relapsing-remitting disease who made up the multiple sclerosis controls. Negative magnetic isolation gave CD8+ and CD4+ cells; FACS enriched CD8+ TEMRA. With random hexamers, about 0.5 to 1 ug RNA was reverse transcribed. Amplification of TCR beta CDR3 spanned 54 Vbeta and 13 Jbeta via immunoSEQ multiplex PCR. TCRdb re-called the immunoSEQ multiplex PCR reads with MiXCR, one entry per CDR3 protein. The sample has approximately 110,000 distinct CDR3 sequences, 85% to 95% seen once. Sequencing used CD8+ T cells from PBMCs. This clonotype was sampled from a human donor with multiple sclerosis.

The CDR3 region has the DNA TGTGCCAGCAGCGTTACACTTAAGGGGGGTCACACCGGGGAGCTGTTTTTT. Translation gives CASSVTLKGGHTGELFF. The chain couples TRBV9 to TRBJ2-2, with D possibly called TRBD1 or TRBD2 (6 bases each). The V end was cut by 2 bases, the J end by 3 bases, with 17 bases between. This CDR3 region has 17 residues. Germline V gene lookup returns CDR1 SGDLS and CDR2 YYNGEE.